What follows are 29 T cell receptor beta chains derived from one specimen sequenced in a study of shared clonotypes between healthy human individuals. Data came from immunoSEQ multiplex PCR; TCRdb stores just in-frame clones and leaves some out. The table lists 600,000 to 750,000 clones, about two thirds of them singletons. Sequenced input: memory CD4+ T cells sorted from blood. Noted subset: CD45RA-negative fraction. The receptors were sampled from a woman under 40 in good health.

This clone occurred a few times. This sequence joins TRBV6-6 and TRBJ1-5; 9 positions match TRBD1. Germline trimming cut 6 bases from V and 3 bases from J; bases unmatched to any gene: 9. The CDR3 covers 16 residues. Germline V lookup: CDR1 MNHNY, CDR2 SVGAGI (reference sequence). The CDR3 DNA is TGTGCCAGCAGGTTTGGACAGGGGCGGTTCAATCAGCCCCAGCATTTT. Amino acids: CASRFGQGRFNQPQHF.

This clone has more than one count but fewer than ten. The chain joins TRBV7-8 to TRBJ2-1; no firm D call. The V gene's germline CDR1 is SGHVS and CDR2 FQNEAQ. V was shortened by 0 bases and J by 9 bases, with 6 bases between the two germline ends. This CDR3 spans 12 amino acids. The CDR3, as DNA: TGTGCCAGCAGCTTAGCTCGGTCTGAGCAGTTCTTC. It translates to CASSLARSEQFF. The full variable domain, rest sourced from reference TRBV7-8 and TRBJ2-1, is GAGVSQSPRYKVAKRGQDVALRCDPISGHVSLFWYQQALGQGPEFLTYFQNEAQLDKSGLPSDRFFAERPEGSVSTLKIQRTQQEDSAVYLCASSLARSEQFFGPGTRLTVL.

The chain joins TRBV6-5 to TRBJ2-5, with D perhaps matching TRBD1 (5 bases). V lost 2 bases and J lost 4, with 14 bases in between. The CDR3 has 15 amino acids. Germline V gives CDR1 MNHEY, CDR2 SVGAGI. The CDR3 DNA reads as TGTGCCAGCAGTTACGGTTATGACAGAAGAGAGACCCAGTACTTC. Translated: CASSYGYDRRETQYF.

This clone was picked up a small number of times. The CDR3 loop is CASSAGRIKRGGTDTQYF. The CDR3 region has the DNA TGCGCCAGCAGCGCCGGACGGATAAAGCGGGGAGGCACAGATACGCAGTATTTT. The chain joins TRBV5-1 to TRBJ2-3, with TRBD2 matching over 7 bases. The V segment lost 4 bases and the J segment 1 base; nucleotides outside the gene matches: 15. Per the germline V gene, CDR1 is SGHRS and CDR2 is YFSETQ. This CDR3 contains 18 residues.

This chain links TRBV6-5 with TRBJ1-4; 10 bases align to TRBD1. Trimming cost V 5 bases and J 8 bases; bases outside gene matches: 8. The CDR3 is 15 amino acids. Germline V gives CDR1 MNHEY, CDR2 SVGAGI. The CDR3 region has the DNA TGTGCCAGCAGTCACCGGGGACAGGGGTGGGAAAAACTGTTTTTT. Encoded protein: CASSHRGQGWEKLFF.

This chain joins TRBV19 and TRBJ2-3; 9 bases align to TRBD1. J gave up 3 bases and V 3 bases, and 4 bases lay outside the gene matches. The CDR3 sequence is 15 residues long. The germline gives CDR1 LNHDA, CDR2 SQIVND (reference sequence). The CDR3 DNA reads TGTGCCAGTAGTATCGGGACAGGGAAAACAGATACGCAGTATTTT. Its translation is CASSIGTGKTDTQYF. Filled out from reference TRBV19 and TRBJ2-3, the complete variable domain reads DGGITQSPKYLFRKEGQNVTLSCEQNLNHDAMYWYRQDPGQGLRLIYYSQIVNDFQKGDIAEGYSVSREKKESFPLTVTSAQKNPTAFYLCASSIGTGKTDTQYFGPGTRLTVL.

Note on this clone: This sample includes further DNA sequences coding for the same CDR3. The chain has TRBV7-2 and TRBJ1-5; perhaps TRBD1 as D (5 bases). The V end was cut by 6 bases, the J end by 1 base, with 13 bases between. The V gene's germline CDR1 is SGHTA and CDR2 FQGNSA. The CDR3 consists of 15 residues. Here the CDR3 reads CASSSDSLSNQPQHF. CDR3 DNA: TGTGCCAGCAGTTCCGACAGTCTCAGCAATCAGCCCCAGCATTTT.

This chain uses TRBV28 with TRBJ2-5; 8 positions agree with TRBD1. The length of the CDR3 is 14 residues. Germline CDR1 reads MDHEN; CDR2 reads SYDVKM. V was pared by 3 bases and J by 5 bases, with 5 bases of the junction left unmatched. The CDR3 DNA reads as TGTGCCAGCAGTTTGGGAAACAGGGGGGAGACCCAGTACTTC. Amino acid sequence: CASSLGNRGETQYF. Full variable domain (rest looked up from reference TRBV28 and TRBJ2-5): DVKVTQSSRYLVKRTGEKVFLECVQDMDHENMFWYRQDPGLGLRLIYFSYDVKMKEKGDIPEGYSVSREKKERFSLILESASTNQTSMYLCASSLGNRGETQYFGPGTRLLVL.

The V and J genes are TRBV27 and TRBJ2-7, with D maybe TRBD2 (5 bases). The CDR3 totals 15 residues. Per the germline V gene, CDR1 is MNHEY and CDR2 is SMNVEV (reference sequence). V was trimmed by 7 bases and J by 2 bases, leaving 18 bases between them. The CDR3 spells CASTESRVPTYEQYF. The CDR3, as DNA: TGTGCCAGCACGGAGTCGCGGGTACCAACCTACGAGCAGTACTTC.

The chain couples TRBV2 to TRBJ1-4; a weak D match, TRBD1 (5 bases). The CDR3 runs to 13 residues. The germline gives CDR1 SNHLY, CDR2 FYNNEI. Trimming removed 7 bases from V and 5 bases from J, with 11 bases in between. The CDR3 bases are TGTGCCAGCACCCCGACAGAGAATGAAAAACTGTTTTTT. It is translated as CASTPTENEKLFF. The full variable domain, completed using reference TRBV2 and TRBJ1-4, is EPEVTQTPSHQVTQMGQEVILRCVPISNHLYFYWYRQILGQKVEFLVSFYNNEISEKSEIFDDQFSVERPDGSNFTLKIRSTKLEDSAMYFCASTPTENEKLFFGSGTQLSVL.

The chain carries TRBV2 and TRBJ1-2; D gene ambiguous. The CDR3 runs 13 residues. CDR1 is SNHLY, CDR2 FYNNEI, per germline. The V end lost 4 bases, the J end lost 8 bases, and 14 bases lay between the germline ends. The DNA for the CDR3 is TGTGCCAGCAGTGGGGAGCGACACCTCGGCTACACCTTC. This codes for CASSGERHLGYTF. The whole variable domain, remainder taken from reference TRBV2 and TRBJ1-2, is EPEVTQTPSHQVTQMGQEVILRCVPISNHLYFYWYRQILGQKVEFLVSFYNNEISEKSEIFDDQFSVERPDGSNFTLKIRSTKLEDSAMYFCASSGERHLGYTFGSGTRLTVV.

J is TRBJ1-5 and V is TRBV6-5; D is unclear. Germline V gene lookup returns CDR1 MNHEY and CDR2 SVGAGI. CDR3 size: 12 residues. Trimming left V 6 bases short and J 1 base short, with 4 bases between. The chain's CDR3 is CASRVSNQPQHF. CDR3 in DNA: TGTGCCAGCAGGGTCAGCAATCAGCCCCAGCATTTT.

The chain's CDR3 is CASSEGPNGNQPQHF. Here the CDR3 DNA reads TGTGCCAGCAGTGAGGGACCGAACGGCAATCAGCCCCAGCATTTT. J is TRBJ1-5 and V is TRBV2, with D maybe TRBD1 (5 bases). Germline CDR1 and CDR2: SNHLY and FYNNEI. V was shortened by 3 bases and J by 2 bases, with 11 bases between the two germline ends. The CDR3 runs to 15 residues.

This clone was picked up one time. J is TRBJ2-1 and V is TRBV19, with 9 bases that match TRBD1. Germline V gives CDR1 LNHDA, CDR2 SQIVND (reference sequence). J gave up 8 bases and V 5 bases, and 7 bases lay outside the gene matches. This CDR3 region has 14 residues. The CDR3 spells CASSEGQGEDEQFF. CDR3 sequence (DNA): TGTGCCAGTAGTGAGGGACAGGGCGAGGATGAGCAGTTCTTC.

V usage is TRBV19 and J usage is TRBJ2-3; tentative D call: TRBD2 (6 bases). Trimming took off 3 bases at V and 3 bases at J, with 13 bases between the two ends. Germline-derived CDR1 and CDR2 are LNHDA and SQIVND (reference sequence). This CDR3 region has 15 residues. CDR3 bases: TGTGCCAGTAGTATGGGGACTGTAGGTACAGATACGCAGTATTTT. This codes for CASSMGTVGTDTQYF.

This clone was seen more than once but under ten times. Other DNA sequences in the same sample also yield this CDR3. V is TRBV2 and J is TRBJ2-5; 8 bases fit TRBD2. Trimming at V came to 7 bases and at J to 5 bases, leaving 3 bases not matched to a gene. The germline gives CDR1 SNHLY, CDR2 FYNNEI. The CDR3 is 12 residues long. CDR3 in DNA: TGTGCCAGCAAGTCGGGGGGGGAGACCCAGTACTTC. This encodes CASKSGGETQYF.

The chain joins TRBV7-8 to TRBJ2-5; 8 nucleotides line up with TRBD2. CDR3 length: 13 residues. Germline trimming cut 1 base from V and 5 bases from J; bases unmatched to any gene: 0. Germline CDR1 is SGHVS and CDR2 is FQNEAQ. This CDR3 reads CASSLGLAETQYF. The CDR3, as DNA: TGTGCCAGCAGCTTAGGACTAGCGGAGACCCAGTACTTC.

The V and J genes are TRBV7-9 and TRBJ2-4; TRBD1 is a possible D gene (6 bases). V lost 4 bases, J lost 4 bases, and 14 bases lay in between. The CDR3 has 15 amino acids. The V gene's germline CDR1 is SEHNR and CDR2 FQNEAQ (reference sequence). Here the CDR3 DNA reads TGTGCCAGCAGCTCACCATCTCAGGGGAAAAACATTCAGTACTTC. Protein sequence: CASSSPSQGKNIQYF. Drawing the rest from reference TRBV7-9 and TRBJ2-4, the complete variable domain is DTGVSQNPRHKITKRGQNVTFRCDPISEHNRLYWYRQTLGQGPEFLTYFQNEAQLEKSRLLSDRFSAERPKGSFSTLEIQRTEQGDSAMYLCASSSPSQGKNIQYFGAGTRLSVL.

The chain carries TRBV27 and TRBJ2-7, with D possibly matching TRBD2 (8 bases). This CDR3 comprises 18 residues. CDR1 MNHEY and CDR2 SMNVEV come from the germline V gene (reference sequence). Trimming stripped 5 bases from V and 5 bases from J, with 28 bases between. The CDR3 here is CASSPGRQGGGRFNEQYF. Here the CDR3 DNA reads TGTGCCAGCAGTCCGGGGCGCCAAGGGGGCGGGAGGTTTAACGAGCAGTACTTC.

In this sample, this clone turned up once. The chain carries TRBV7-2 and TRBJ2-1, with a possible D match to TRBD2 (6 bases). Per germline, CDR1 SGHTA and CDR2 FQGNSA. Trimming took 1 base from V and 11 from J, leaving 18 bases between them. This CDR3 is built from 15 residues. CDR3: CASSLEGWSGSQQFF. The CDR3 nucleotides read TGTGCCAGCAGCTTAGAGGGTTGGAGCGGGTCCCAGCAGTTCTTC.

The sample holds one count of this clone. CDR3 nucleotide sequence: TGTGCCAGCAGTTCTCAAGGGGACTACCAGGGAGAGCAGTACTTC. Translated: CASSSQGDYQGEQYF. The V and J genes are TRBV28 and TRBJ2-7; the match to TRBD2 covers 7 bases. The germline V gene encodes CDR1 MDHEN and CDR2 SYDVKM. V lost 4 bases and J lost 7; bases outside the gene matches: 13. The CDR3 is 15 amino acids.

This clone was seen a few times. The sample contains more than one DNA sequence encoding this CDR3. The chain has TRBV28 and TRBJ2-1, with 9 bases fitting TRBD2. In germline, CDR1 is MDHEN, CDR2 SYDVKM. Trimming removed 6 bases from V and 4 bases from J; junction bases left unmatched: 4. The CDR3 sequence is 14 residues long. The CDR3, as DNA: TGTGCCAGCAGCGAGACTAGCGGTTACAATGAGCAGTTCTTC. It yields the protein CASSETSGYNEQFF. Full variable domain (rest looked up from reference TRBV28 and TRBJ2-1): DVKVTQSSRYLVKRTGEKVFLECVQDMDHENMFWYRQDPGLGLRLIYFSYDVKMKEKGDIPEGYSVSREKKERFSLILESASTNQTSMYLCASSETSGYNEQFFGPGTRLTVL.

This chain connects TRBV29-1 to TRBJ1-2, with D uncertain. CDR3 size: 13 residues. Germline CDR1 reads SQVTM; CDR2 reads ANQGSEA. V was pared by 0 bases and J by 4 bases, with 9 bases between. The CDR3 is CSVEDRASYGYTF. The CDR3 nucleotides are TGCAGCGTTGAAGACCGGGCCTCCTATGGCTACACCTTC.

The chain carries TRBV19 and TRBJ1-5; D uncertain. V was cut by 3 bases and J by 0 bases, with 6 bases left in between. This CDR3 contains 14 residues. The germline gives CDR1 LNHDA, CDR2 SQIVND (reference sequence). For the CDR3, the DNA is TGTGCCAGTAGTATTATGTCTAGCAATCAGCCCCAGCATTTT. Translation gives CASSIMSSNQPQHF.

The V gene is TRBV19, the J gene TRBJ2-6; maybe TRBD1 (5 bases). The CDR3 extends over 15 amino acids. Germline CDR1 is LNHDA and CDR2 is SQIVND (reference sequence). With 4 bases removed from V and 2 bases from J, the gap between germline ends came to 9 bases. The CDR3 is CASSTSGTGANVLTF. The CDR3 DNA reads TGTGCCAGTAGTACTTCAGGGACTGGGGCCAACGTCCTGACTTTC.

This chain links TRBV6-5 with TRBJ1-2; D is uncertain. CDR1 and CDR2 from the germline V gene are MNHEY and SVGAGI. The CDR3 has 14 amino acids. Trimming removed 2 bases at V and 4 bases at J, with 11 bases between. CDR3 nucleotide sequence: TGTGCCAGCAGTTACGGGCGGGGTGGCTATGGCTACACCTTC. It is translated as CASSYGRGGYGYTF.

The genes are TRBV28 and TRBJ1-2; possible D gene TRBD1, 5 bases. Deletions cut 7 bases from V and 8 bases from J, with 17 bases between. In germline, CDR1 is MDHEN, CDR2 SYDVKM. CDR3 length equals 13 residues. CDR3 sequence: CASMRDLVLGYTF. CDR3 coding DNA: TGTGCCAGCATGCGGGACCTGGTTTTAGGCTACACCTTC.

This clone was detected only a few times. V and J are TRBV10-1 and TRBJ2-2; maybe TRBD2 (5 bases). The V and J ends lost 6 bases and 3 bases respectively, with 8 bases between them. This CDR3 contains 13 residues. Per the germline V gene, CDR1 is WNHNN and CDR2 is SYGVQD (reference sequence). This CDR3 is CASRADYTGELFF. CDR3 DNA: TGCGCCAGCAGGGCGGACTACACCGGGGAGCTGTTTTTT.

CDR3 sequence: CASSDLGGIAISPQHF. DNA of the CDR3: TGTGCCAGCAGTGATCTTGGGGGGATAGCAATCAGCCCCCAGCATTTT. The chain joins TRBV6-1 to TRBJ1-5, with D possibly TRBD1 on 5 matching bases. Trimming took 3 bases from V and 10 from J, leaving 22 bases between them. The length of the CDR3 is 16 residues. From germline, CDR1 is MNHNS and CDR2 SASEGT.